This T cell receptor (beta chain) was sequenced in a study of CXCR3-negative and CXCR3-positive naive CD8 T cells. Study summary: Each library gave roughly 1.5 +/- 0.3 million of about 140 million TRB reads. Notes on the study in general: For memory CD8+ cells diversity was much lower, but both naive subsets had comparably high diversity. TRB CDR3s were more hydrophobic in CXCR3-positive than in CXCR3-negative naive cells.

Notes on this clonotype: Its antigen is currently unknown.

cDNA libraries for TRB were generated by 5' RACE incorporating UMI labels. From the 5' RACE reads, TCRdb lists one entry per CDR3 protein and no DNA. The sample totals 55,000 to 65,000 distinct CDR3 sequences. This CDR3 contains 13 residues. From germline, CDR1 is MNHEY and CDR2 SVGAGI. This TCR was recovered from a human donor in good health. Some clones in this sample may be carry-over from other donors' samples. Sequencing input: naive CXCR3+ CD8+ T cells from blood. Subset specified: CD45RO-CCR7+CD27+CD95- naive CD8+ T cells expressing CXCR3 (TNR3+). The V gene is TRBV6-5, the J gene TRBJ1-1. This CDR3 is CASSWGRAPEAFF.